This TCR beta chain was recovered during a study of T cell repertoires in cytomegalovirus infection. TCRdb re-called the reads through MiXCR, storing one row per CDR3 protein. The table has some 440,000 distinct CDR3 sequences, around 32% seen once. This clonotype was seen repeatedly, ten times or more. CDR3 size: 16 residues. The germline V and J ends were trimmed by 0 bases and 10 bases, with 16 bases remaining between them. Germline CDR1 MGHRA, CDR2 YSYEKL. The specimen was PBMCs. This clonotype originated in a human donor in good health (CMV status not recorded). Some clones in this sample may be carry-over from other donors' samples. This chain joins TRBV4-1 and TRBJ1-6, with D possibly matching TRBD1 (5 bases). The CDR3 here is CASSQDGQGRISPLHF. CDR3 DNA sequence: TGCGCCAGCAGCCAAGACGGCCAGGGAAGGATCTCACCCCTCCACTTT.